A selection of T cell receptor beta chains follows, all from one sample in a study of breast tumors, draining lymph nodes, adjacent tissues. Via MiXCR, TCRdb re-called the multiplex PCR reads, giving one row per CDR3 protein. The data show some 53,000 distinct CDR3 sequences, roughly two fifths seen once. Source material: breast tumor tissue. The receptors shown here come from a female donor with breast cancer. Some clones in this sample may be carry-over from other donors' samples. Each CDR3 is given with its conserved first and last residue. D genes are given only for firm matches. Where a row states a size, it is once, few, many or the class of an expanded clone; other rows omit it.

v_gene	j_gene	abundance	d_gene	CDR3aa
TRBV6-2/TRBV6-3	TRBJ2-7	many	TRBD2	CASRRTSGSSAQYF
TRBV6-5	TRBJ1-2	many	-	CASSYSGRTRNYGYTF
TRBV5-5	TRBJ2-7	large	-	CASSLEAAGYEQYF
TRBV20-1	TRBJ1-2	many	-	CSARDSSGGDYGYTF
TRBV12-3/TRBV12-4	TRBJ1-3	many	-	CASSQGRASSSGNTIYF
TRBV7-6	TRBJ1-4	-	TRBD1	CASSLRTGGSTTTNEKLFF
TRBV5-1	TRBJ1-1	-	-	CASSLNPGIMNTEAFF
TRBV6-1	TRBJ2-1	many	TRBD2	CASTEQLAGVNEQFF
TRBV6-7	TRBJ2-4	once	-	CARGGQIMKNIQYF
TRBV20-1	TRBJ2-3	many	TRBD2	CSARSVTSGRSDTQYF
TRBV14	TRBJ1-5	-	-	CASSHSIQGGRNQPQHF
TRBV27	TRBJ2-2	many	TRBD1	CASSFRPGTGEGTGELFF
TRBV5-1	TRBJ2-6	many	-	CASSQGGTGANVLTF
TRBV9	TRBJ2-5	many	-	CASSVGDGVGETQYF
TRBV7-9	TRBJ1-5	many	-	CASSGDPGDQPQHF
TRBV6-2/TRBV6-3	TRBJ1-2	many	-	CASRNTGMGYGYTF
TRBV20-1	TRBJ2-3	-	TRBD1	CSARDKGTDLNYGQYF
TRBV2	TRBJ2-1	-	TRBD1	CASGPLWSRGSYNEQFF
TRBV7-2	TRBJ1-4	-	-	CASSQLADNEKLFF
TRBV25-1	TRBJ2-5	-	-	CASSDWGQEETQYF
TRBV12-3/TRBV12-4	TRBJ2-3	-	TRBD2	CASSPPSGRSDTQYF
TRBV29-1	TRBJ2-1	once	TRBD2	CSVGGLAGNEQFF
TRBV6-6	TRBJ2-2	many	TRBD2	CASSSGSGRGTGELFF
TRBV6-5	TRBJ1-4	-	TRBD1	CASSYASWTGFNEKLFF
TRBV6-1	TRBJ1-3	-	TRBD1	CASTNDRGQGNTIYF
TRBV12-3/TRBV12-4	TRBJ2-5	many	-	CASSPTGLETQYF
TRBV12-3/TRBV12-4	TRBJ1-5	many	-	CASSFRDQPQHF
TRBV20-1	TRBJ2-7	-	-	CSAGGERTYEQYF
TRBV5-1	TRBJ2-3	many	TRBD2	CASARALAGGGTDTQYF
TRBV10-3	TRBJ2-5	-	TRBD2	CAISGTSGRLVETQYF
TRBV19	TRBJ2-5	many	TRBD1	CASSHRRDRDRETQYF
TRBV7-2	TRBJ2-3	many	-	CASSLAGGTFTDTQYF
TRBV7-2	TRBJ2-1	many	TRBD1	CASSLFGTGINEQFF
TRBV6-1	TRBJ2-7	many	-	CASSENRFEQYF
TRBV7-2	TRBJ2-5	-	-	CASSPPGGLSSEETQYF
TRBV10-3	TRBJ1-6	many	-	CAIREGEGNSPLHF
TRBV5-1	TRBJ2-7	-	-	CASGSKPTTGSYEQYF